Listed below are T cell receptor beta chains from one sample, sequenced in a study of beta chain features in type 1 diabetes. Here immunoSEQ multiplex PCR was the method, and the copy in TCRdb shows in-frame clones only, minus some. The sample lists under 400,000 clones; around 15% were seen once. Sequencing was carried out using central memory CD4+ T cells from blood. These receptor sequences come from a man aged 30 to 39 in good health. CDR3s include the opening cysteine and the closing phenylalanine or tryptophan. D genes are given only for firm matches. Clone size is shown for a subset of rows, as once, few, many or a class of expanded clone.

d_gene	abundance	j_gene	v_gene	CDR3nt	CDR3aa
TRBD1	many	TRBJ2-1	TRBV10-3	TGTGCCATCAGTACCTCGGGACAGGGGAACAATGAGCAGTTCTTC	CAISTSGQGNNEQFF
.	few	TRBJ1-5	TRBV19	TGTGCCAGTAGTTTATCAGCCGGTCAGCCCCAGCATTTT	CASSLSAGQPQHF
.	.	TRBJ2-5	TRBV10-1	TGCGCCAGAGTAAGACAGGGAGGGGAGACCCAGTACTTC	CARVRQGGETQYF
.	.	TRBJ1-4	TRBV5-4	TGTGCCAGCTGTAATACGTCGGCGGTAACAACTAATGAAAAACTGTTTTTT	CASCNTSAVTTNEKLFF
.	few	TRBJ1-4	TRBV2	TGTGCCACACTTGGAGCGGTTGGTGAAAAACTGTTTTTT	CATLGAVGEKLFF
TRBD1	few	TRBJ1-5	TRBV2	TGTGCCAGCAGCGCTGACAGGGCCCAGCCCCAGCATTTT	CASSADRAQPQHF
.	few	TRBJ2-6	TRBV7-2	TGTGCCAGCAGCTCTATCTTAACTGGGGCCAACGTCCTGACTTTC	CASSSILTGANVLTF
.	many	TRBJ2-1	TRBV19	TGTGCCAGTAGTATAGGATGGGGGAACTACAATGAGCAGTTCTTC	CASSIGWGNYNEQFF
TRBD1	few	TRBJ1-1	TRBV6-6	TGTGCCAGCAGCCCCCCCACAGGGGGCATCACTGAAGCTTTCTTT	CASSPPTGGITEAFF
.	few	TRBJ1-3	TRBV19	TGTGCCAGCCTCCGGCGGGGGGCTGGAAACACCATATATTTT	CASLRRGAGNTIYF
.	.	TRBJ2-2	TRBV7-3	TGTGCCAGCAGCCGCAGCGGTGTCACCGGGGAGCTGTTTTTT	CASSRSGVTGELFF
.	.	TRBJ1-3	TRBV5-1	TGCGCCAGCAGCTTGCCTGGAAACACCATATATTTT	CASSLPGNTIYF
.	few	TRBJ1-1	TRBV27	TGTGCCAGCAACCTAAGGGGGGGTAGGCACACTGAAGCTTTCTTT	CASNLRGGRHTEAFF
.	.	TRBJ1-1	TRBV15	TGTGCCACCAGCAGAGATACCCCAGGGAACACTGAAGCTTTCTTT	CATSRDTPGNTEAFF
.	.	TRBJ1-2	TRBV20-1	TGCAGTGCTAGTGGCCTATATGGCTACACCTTC	CSASGLYGYTF
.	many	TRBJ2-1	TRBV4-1	TGCGCCAGCAGCCAAGATTATCAGAATCCCTACAATGAGCAGTTCTTC	CASSQDYQNPYNEQFF
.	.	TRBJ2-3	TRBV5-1	TGCGCCAGCAGCTTGACCGCGGGGCCTAGCACAGATACGCAGTATTTT	CASSLTAGPSTDTQYF
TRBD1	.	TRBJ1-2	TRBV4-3	TGCGCCAGCAGCCAAGATCTCCACAGGGGGAATTTCTTCGCATATGGCTACACCTTC	CASSQDLHRGNFFAYGYTF
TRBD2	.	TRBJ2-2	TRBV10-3	TGTGCCATCACGGCTAAAGCGGGAGTGGTGACCGGGGAGCTGTTTTTT	CAITAKAGVVTGELFF
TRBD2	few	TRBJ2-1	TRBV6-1	TGTGCCAGCAGTGAAAAATCGGGGGGTTCTGAGTTCTTC	CASSEKSGGSEFF
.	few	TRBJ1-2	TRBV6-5	TGTGCCAGCAACAACGGGGGGTTCGGTGGCTATGGCTACACCTTC	CASNNGGFGGYGYTF
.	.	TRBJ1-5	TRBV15	TGTGCCACCAGCAGAGACCGGTATCAGCCCCAGCATTTT	CATSRDRYQPQHF
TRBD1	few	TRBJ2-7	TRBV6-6	TGTGCCAGCAGCTCCGACAGGGGGAAACAGTACTTC	CASSSDRGKQYF
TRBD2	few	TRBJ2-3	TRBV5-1	TGCGCCAGCAGCTTGAGTCAGCGGGGGGCCGATACGCAGTATTTT	CASSLSQRGADTQYF
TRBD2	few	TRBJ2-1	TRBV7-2	TGTGCCAGCAGCTCAAGTAGCGGGAGGGGCGGTGAGCAGTTCTTC	CASSSSSGRGGEQFF
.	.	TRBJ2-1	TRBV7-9	TGTGCCAGCAGTGGAGGGACCAACAATGAGCAGTTCTTC	CASSGGTNNEQFF
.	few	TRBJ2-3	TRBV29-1	TGCAGCGTTGAAGATAAGGGGACAGATACGCAGTATTTT	CSVEDKGTDTQYF
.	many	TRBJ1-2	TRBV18	TGTGCCAGCTCACAGGGATCTGGAGGCTACACCTTC	CASSQGSGGYTF
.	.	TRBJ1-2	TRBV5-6	TGTGCCAGCAGCTCATCCATTGGGCACAAGTATGGCTACACCTTC	CASSSSIGHKYGYTF
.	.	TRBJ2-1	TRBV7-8	TGTGCCAGCAGCCCCGCAAGGTTTACAATGAGGCAGTTCTTC	CASSPARFTMRQFF
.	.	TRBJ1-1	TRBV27	TGTGCCAGCAGTTACGGGGTTAAGTCCGCTGAAGCTTTCTTT	CASSYGVKSAEAFF
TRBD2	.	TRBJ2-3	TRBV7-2	TGTGCCAGCAGCCCCGCACTCGGGGGGGGCACAGATACGCAGTATTTT	CASSPALGGGTDTQYF